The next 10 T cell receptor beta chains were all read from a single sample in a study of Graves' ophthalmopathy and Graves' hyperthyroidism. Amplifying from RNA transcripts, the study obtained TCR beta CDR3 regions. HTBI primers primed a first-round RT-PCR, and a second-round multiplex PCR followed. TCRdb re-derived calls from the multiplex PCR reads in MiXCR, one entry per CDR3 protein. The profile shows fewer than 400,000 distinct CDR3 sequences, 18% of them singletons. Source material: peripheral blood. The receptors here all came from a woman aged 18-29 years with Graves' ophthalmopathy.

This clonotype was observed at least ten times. The CDR3 here is CASSDRLYATGELFF. CDR3 sequence (DNA): TGTGCCAGCAGTGACAGGCTTTACGCAACCGGGGAGCTGTTTTTT. V gene TRBV5-5 combines with J gene TRBJ2-2; tentative D call: TRBD1 (6 bases). This CDR3 comprises 15 residues. Trimming stripped 5 bases from V and 5 bases from J, with 16 bases between. The V gene's germline CDR1 is SGHKS and CDR2 YYEKEE (reference sequence).

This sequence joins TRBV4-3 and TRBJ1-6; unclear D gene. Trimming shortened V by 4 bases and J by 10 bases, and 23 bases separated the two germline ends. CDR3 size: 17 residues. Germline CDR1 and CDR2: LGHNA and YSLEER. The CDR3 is CASSRGLGLTRRSPLHF. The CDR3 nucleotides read TGCGCCAGCAGCCGCGGCCTCGGGTTGACGCGGAGATCACCCCTCCACTTT.

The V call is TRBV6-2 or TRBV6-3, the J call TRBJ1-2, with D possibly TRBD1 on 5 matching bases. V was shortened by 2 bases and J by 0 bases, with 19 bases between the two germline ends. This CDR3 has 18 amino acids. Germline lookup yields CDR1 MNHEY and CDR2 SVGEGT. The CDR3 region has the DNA TGTGCCAGCAGTTACCCCTCAGGGACCTTGTCTCCTAACTATGGCTACACCTTC. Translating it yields CASSYPSGTLSPNYGYTF.

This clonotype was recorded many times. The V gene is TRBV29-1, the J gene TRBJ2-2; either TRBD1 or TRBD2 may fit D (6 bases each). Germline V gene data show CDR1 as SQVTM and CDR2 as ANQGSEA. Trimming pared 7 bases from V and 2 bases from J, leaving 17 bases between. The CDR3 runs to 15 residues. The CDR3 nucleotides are TGCAGCGCCCAAGGGTCGGGGGCTAACACCGGGGAGCTGTTTTTT. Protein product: CSAQGSGANTGELFF.

The CDR3 sequence: CASLDRGRDGYTF. CDR3 nucleotides: TGTGCCAGCCTGGACAGGGGGCGGGATGGCTACACCTTC. The V and J genes are TRBV6-1 and TRBJ1-2; 11 positions agree with TRBD1. Germline V CDR1 and CDR2: MNHNS, SASEGT. The CDR3 contains 13 residues. Unmatched junction bases numbered 5, after V lost 8 bases and J lost 6 bases.

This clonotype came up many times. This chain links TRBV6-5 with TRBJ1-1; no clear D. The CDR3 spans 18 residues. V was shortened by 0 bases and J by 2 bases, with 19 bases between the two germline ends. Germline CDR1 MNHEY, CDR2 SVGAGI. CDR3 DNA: TGTGCCAGCAGTTACTCGAAAGCAGGTGGACGGGCAAACACTGAAGCTTTCTTT. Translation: CASSYSKAGGRANTEAFF.

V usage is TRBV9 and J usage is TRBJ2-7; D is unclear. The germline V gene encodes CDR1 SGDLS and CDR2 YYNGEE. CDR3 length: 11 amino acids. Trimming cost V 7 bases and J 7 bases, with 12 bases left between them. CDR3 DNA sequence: TGTGCCAGCGGACGGACGGAAGAGCAGTACTTC. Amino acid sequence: CASGRTEEQYF.

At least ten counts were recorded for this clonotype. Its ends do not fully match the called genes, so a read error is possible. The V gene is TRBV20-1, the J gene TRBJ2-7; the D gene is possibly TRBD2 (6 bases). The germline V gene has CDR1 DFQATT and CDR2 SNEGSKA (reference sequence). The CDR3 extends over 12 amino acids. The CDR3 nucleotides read TGCGGTGCTAGCAATCGGGGGTACGAGCAGTACTTC. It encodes CGASNRGYEQYF.

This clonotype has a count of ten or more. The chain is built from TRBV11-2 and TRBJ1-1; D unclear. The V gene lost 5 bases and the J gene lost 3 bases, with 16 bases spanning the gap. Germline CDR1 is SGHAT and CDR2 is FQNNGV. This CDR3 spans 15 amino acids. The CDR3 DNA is TGTGCCAGCAGCCGTAGAATTACGGGGTACACTGAAGCTTTCTTT. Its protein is CASSRRITGYTEAFF.

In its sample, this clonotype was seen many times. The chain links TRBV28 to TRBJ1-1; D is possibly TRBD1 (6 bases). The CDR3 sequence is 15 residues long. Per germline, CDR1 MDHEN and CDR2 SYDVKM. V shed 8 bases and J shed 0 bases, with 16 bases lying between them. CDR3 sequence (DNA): TGTGCCAGCGAGGCCGAGGGGGGGGTGAACACTGAAGCTTTCTTT. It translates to CASEAEGGVNTEAFF.